These 28 T cell receptor beta chains were all obtained from the same sample, sequenced in a study of T-cell reconstitution after alpha-beta-depleted transplantation in children. It was with unique molecular identifiers that the TCRbeta library was prepared. A single record per CDR3 protein comes from TCRdb applying MiXCR to the PCR reads. Of hundreds of thousands of distinct CDR3 sequences listed, around 8% were seen once; the top ten hold 6% to 7%. The sample was PBMCs, mostly from graft donor cells, taken 180 days after TCRalphabeta/CD19-depleted stem cell transplant. Receptor source: a male patient younger than 18 who had a stem cell transplant for acute lymphoblastic leukemia, so the T cells may come from the graft donor.

This clonotype was detected many times. The chain combines TRBV11-2 with TRBJ2-2; 7 positions match TRBD1. V gave up 4 bases and J gave up 1 base; unmatched junction bases: 6. Germline CDR1 is SGHAT and CDR2 is FQNNGV. The CDR3 runs to 16 residues. The CDR3 nucleotides read TGTGCCAGCAGCTCCACAGGGGCCCTGAACACCGGGGAGCTGTTTTTT. It yields the protein CASSSTGALNTGELFF.

This clonotype was counted only a few times. The chain joins TRBV5-4 to TRBJ2-3, with D tentatively TRBD2 (5 bases). The V gene's germline CDR1 is SGHNT and CDR2 YYREEE (reference sequence). This CDR3 region has 15 residues. V lost 5 bases and J lost 0, with 13 bases in between. The CDR3 DNA reads TGTGCCAGCAGATTAGACTGGAGGAGCACAGATACGCAGTATTTT. This gives the protein CASRLDWRSTDTQYF.

With regard to this clonotype: Just one base apart from a much larger clone, this may be a read error. V is TRBV18 and J is TRBJ2-1; 7 nucleotides align to TRBD1. The junction had 12 bases not matched to a gene; V was cut back by 5 bases and J by 8 bases. CDR1 is KGHSH and CDR2 is LQKENI in the germline V gene. The CDR3 runs 15 residues. CDR3 coding DNA: TGTGCCAGCTCATCGGGACAGATGGGTCGGGATGAGCAGTTCTTC. Translation gives CASSSGQMGRDEQFF. Complete variable domain (other parts from reference TRBV18 and TRBJ2-1): NAGVMQNPRHLVRRRGQEARLRCSPMKGHSHVYWYRQLPEEGLKFMVYLQKENIIDESGMPKERFSAEFPKEGPSILRIQQVVRGDSAAYFCASSSGQMGRDEQFFGPGTRLTVL.

This clonotype was seen repeatedly, ten times or more. The chain combines TRBV20-1 with TRBJ1-2, with a weak D call TRBD1 (5 bases). CDR1 is DFQATT and CDR2 is SNEGSKA in the germline V gene (reference sequence). The CDR3 extends over 14 amino acids. V shed 3 bases and J shed 8 bases, with 19 bases lying between them. CDR3 sequence (DNA): TGCAGTGCTAGTCATGAGGCCCCAGGGTTCGGCTACACCTTC. Its protein product is CSASHEAPGFGYTF.

The rearrangement uses TRBV20-1 and TRBJ1-5; TRBD1 might be the D (6 bases). Germline V gene sequence: CDR1 DFQATT, CDR2 SNEGSKA (reference sequence). Trimming stripped 4 bases from V and 4 bases from J, with 11 bases between. There are 13 residues in the CDR3. The CDR3 loop is CSAILTGNQPQHF. CDR3 nucleotides: TGCAGTGCTATACTGACAGGTAATCAGCCCCAGCATTTT.

This clonotype was observed many times. The V and J genes are TRBV7-8 and TRBJ2-7; D is possibly TRBD1 or TRBD2 (5 bases each). This CDR3 has 15 amino acids. Germline V lookup: CDR1 SGHVS, CDR2 FQNEAQ. Trimming took off 5 bases at V and 7 bases at J, with 21 bases between the two ends. This chain's CDR3 is CASSRDRAPLGEQYF. CDR3 bases: TGTGCCAGCAGCCGGGACCGGGCGCCCTTGGGGGAGCAGTACTTC.

Concerning this clonotype: A read error is possible here, since a much larger clone lies one base away. The CDR3 carries no conserved terminal phenylalanine or tryptophan, so it likely arises from a read error. This chain uses TRBV20-1 with TRBJ2-7; D remains ambiguous. The CDR3 has 14 amino acids. CDR1 is DFQATT and CDR2 is SNEGSKA in the germline V gene (reference sequence). V was trimmed by 6 bases and J by 2 bases, leaving 17 bases between them. CDR3 residues: CSAPLTVPTYEQYS. The DNA for the CDR3 is TGCAGTGCCCCCCTCACAGTTCCGACCTACGAGCAGTACTCC.

The sample holds many counts of this clonotype. The chain joins TRBV20-1 to TRBJ1-2; D unresolved. CDR1 and CDR2 (germline): DFQATT, SNEGSKA (reference sequence). V lost 6 bases to trimming and J lost 1 base, with 9 bases between them. This CDR3 spans 12 amino acids. DNA of the CDR3: TGCAGTGCCCCCAGTTTTAACTATGGCTACACCTTC. Translated, it gives CSAPSFNYGYTF.

This clonotype was picked up many times. The chain uses TRBV4-3 and TRBJ1-4, with 9 bases aligning to TRBD1. This CDR3 has 16 amino acids. The germline V gene encodes CDR1 LGHNA and CDR2 YSLEER. V dropped 1 base and J dropped 7; count of bases not matched to a gene: 7. The CDR3 loop is CASSQGPLGQGEKLFF. The CDR3 region has the DNA TGCGCCAGCAGCCAAGGACCTTTGGGACAGGGTGAAAAACTGTTTTTT.

This clonotype was counted many times. The rearrangement uses TRBV12-3 or TRBV12-4 and TRBJ1-5, with no clear D. Trimming left V 7 bases short and J 3 bases short, with 13 bases between. The length of the CDR3 is 14 residues. The CDR3 protein is CASNEYGVNQPQHF. The CDR3, as DNA: TGTGCCAGCAACGAGTACGGGGTCAATCAGCCCCAGCATTTT.

This clonotype has ten or more counts. The J gene is TRBJ2-7, the V gene TRBV4-3; tentative D call: TRBD2 (5 bases). CDR3 length: 16 residues. CDR1 is LGHNA and CDR2 is YSLEER in the germline V gene. V was pared by 4 bases and J by 3 bases, with 19 bases between. CDR3 protein: CASSLNPGPGIYEQYF. Here the CDR3 DNA reads TGCGCCAGCAGCCTCAACCCCGGTCCCGGGATCTACGAGCAGTACTTC.

This clonotype has at least ten counts. The chain recombines TRBV6-5 with TRBJ2-6; D ambiguous. Trimming shortened V by 5 bases and J by 0 bases, and 14 bases separated the two germline ends. CDR1 MNHEY and CDR2 SVGAGI come from the germline V gene. The CDR3 runs to 17 residues. In nucleotides, the CDR3 is TGTGCCAGCAGTCACAAAGGGCTGAGCTCTGGGGCCAACGTCCTGACTTTC. Amino acid sequence: CASSHKGLSSGANVLTF.

There are many counts of this clonotype. This chain uses TRBV12-3 or TRBV12-4 with TRBJ1-1; D is unclear. V was clipped by 5 bases and J by 1 base, with 14 bases between them. The CDR3 extends over 15 amino acids. The CDR3 DNA sequence: TGTGCCAGCAGTCAAGGAGTGACTGCGAACACTGAAGCTTTCTTT. It translates to CASSQGVTANTEAFF.

This clonotype showed up many times. This rearrangement joins TRBV24-1 to TRBJ2-5; D is unresolved. V dropped 1 base and J dropped 1 base, with 6 bases sitting between them. The CDR3 is 14 residues long. Germline CDR1 reads KGHDR; CDR2 reads SFDVKD. The CDR3 DNA reads TGTGCCACCAGTGATTTTTGGGGCCAAGAGACCCAGTACTTC. It is translated as CATSDFWGQETQYF.

By share, this clonotype counts as medium-sized. The rearrangement uses TRBV20-1 and TRBJ2-5, with TRBD2 as a possible D gene (6 bases). The CDR3 runs 13 residues. Germline CDR1 reads DFQATT; CDR2 reads SNEGSKA (reference sequence). V was shortened by 3 bases and J by 5 bases, with 13 bases between the two germline ends. In DNA form, the CDR3 reads TGCAGTGCTAGTAACGGGAGTTACGAGACCCAGTACTTC. It is translated as CSASNGSYETQYF.

For this clonotype: A much bigger clone sits one base away, suggesting this may be a read error. This rearrangement joins TRBV11-2 to TRBJ2-7, with D hard to call. The length of the CDR3 is 12 residues. Trimming stripped 2 bases from V and 6 bases from J, with 8 bases between. CDR1 and CDR2 from the germline V gene are SGHAT and FQNNGV. The CDR3 protein is CASSLTGLEQYF. CDR3 bases: TGTGCCAGCAGCTTAACGGGCCTCGAGCAGTACTTC.

Many counts were recorded for this clonotype. The rearrangement joins TRBV15 to TRBJ2-4, with TRBD1 matching 12 bases. The trim removed 0 bases at V and 6 bases at J, leaving 12 bases unmatched. Germline CDR1 is LNHNV and CDR2 is YYDKDF (reference sequence). The CDR3 runs to 19 residues. The CDR3 DNA sequence: TGTGCCACCAGCAGAGATCAGGGGACAGGGGGCGTTCGTAGAAACATTCAGTACTTC. Translated: CATSRDQGTGGVRRNIQYF.

Ten or more counts support this clonotype. The CDR3 protein is CASSVDRVKNTIYF. The CDR3 DNA is TGTGCCAGCAGCGTAGACAGGGTGAAAAACACCATATATTTT. V usage is TRBV9 and J usage is TRBJ1-3; D is perhaps TRBD1 (6 bases). Trimming pared 0 bases from V and 6 bases from J, leaving 10 bases between. This CDR3 contains 14 residues. Germline loops: CDR1 SGDLS, CDR2 YYNGEE.

This clonotype has ten or more counts. The CDR3 sequence: CASSIEENTGELFF. The CDR3 DNA reads as TGTGCCAGTAGTATAGAAGAAAACACCGGGGAGCTGTTTTTT. The V and J genes are TRBV19 and TRBJ2-2; no clear D gene. Germline values: CDR1 LNHDA, CDR2 SQIVND (reference sequence). The CDR3 sequence is 14 residues long. With 0 bases removed from V and 2 bases from J, the gap between germline ends came to 4 bases.

This clonotype was recorded at least ten times. The V and J genes are TRBV7-2 and TRBJ2-7; 7 bases map to TRBD2. There are 16 residues in the CDR3. Per the germline V gene, CDR1 is SGHTA and CDR2 is FQGNSA. Trimming removed 3 bases from V and 2 bases from J; junction bases left unmatched: 10. The DNA for the CDR3 is TGTGCCAGCAGCTTTGGGTGGGGGGGACCTACCTACGAGCAGTACTTC. Translated, it gives CASSFGWGGPTYEQYF.

This clonotype was observed many times. This chain connects TRBV12-3 or TRBV12-4 to TRBJ1-1; D uncertain. This CDR3 comprises 13 residues. The V end was cut by 3 bases, the J end by 1 base, with 6 bases between. For the CDR3, the DNA is TGTGCCAGCAGTTTCGAAGCGAACACTGAAGCTTTCTTT. Amino acid sequence: CASSFEANTEAFF.

The table lists this clonotype with many counts. The V call is TRBV5-1, the J call TRBJ1-5; 7 bases fit TRBD1. Germline CDR1 SGHRS, CDR2 YFSETQ. The CDR3 contains 16 residues. The V gene end was trimmed by 0 bases and the J gene end by 3 bases; junction bases not matched to a gene: 6. CDR3 protein: CASSLGDSTLNQPQHF. The DNA for the CDR3 is TGCGCCAGCAGCTTGGGGGACAGTACCCTCAATCAGCCCCAGCATTTT.

At least ten counts were recorded for this clonotype. The chain is built from TRBV7-9 and TRBJ2-1, with D possibly TRBD2 on 6 matching bases. The CDR3 spans 16 residues. Trimming removed 2 bases at V and 4 bases at J, with 15 bases between. The V gene's germline CDR1 is SEHNR and CDR2 FQNEAQ (reference sequence). CDR3 sequence: CASSLKGSGTYNEQFF. CDR3 sequence (DNA): TGTGCCAGCAGCTTAAAGGGCTCAGGGACTTACAATGAGCAGTTCTTC. The full variable domain, completed using reference TRBV7-9 and TRBJ2-1, is DTGVSQNPRHKITKRGQNVTFRCDPISEHNRLYWYRQTLGQGPEFLTYFQNEAQLEKSRLLSDRFSAERPKGSFSTLEIQRTEQGDSAMYLCASSLKGSGTYNEQFFGPGTRLTVL.

This clonotype was found many times. J is TRBJ2-2 and V is TRBV20-1; no firm D call. The ends were cut back, 3 bases at V and 6 bases at J, with 11 bases in the middle. The CDR3 is made up of 13 amino acids. CDR1 is DFQATT, CDR2 SNEGSKA, per germline (reference sequence). CDR3 in amino acids: CSASGWAAGELFF. In DNA form, the CDR3 reads TGCAGTGCTAGTGGGTGGGCCGCCGGGGAGCTGTTTTTT.

On this clonotype: This may be a read error, as it is one base from a much larger clone. The chain recombines TRBV5-6 with TRBJ2-7; D possibly corresponds to TRBD2 (6 bases). Per germline, CDR1 SGHDT and CDR2 YYEEEE. The CDR3 sequence is 15 residues long. The germline V and J ends were trimmed by 2 bases and 1 base, with 13 bases remaining between them. CDR3 DNA sequence: TGTGCCAGCAGCTTTGGCCCGGGAGCGTCCTACGAGCAGTACTTC. As protein: CASSFGPGASYEQYF.

This clonotype was recorded many times. V usage is TRBV7-6 and J usage is TRBJ2-6; 8 positions agree with TRBD1. Per the germline V gene, CDR1 is SGHVS and CDR2 is FNYEAQ. With V trimmed by 1 base and J by 0 bases, 2 bases remained unmatched. The CDR3 has 17 amino acids. The CDR3 nucleotides read TGTGCCAGCAGCTTAGGGACAGGGCCCTCTGGGGCCAACGTCCTGACTTTC. This gives the protein CASSLGTGPSGANVLTF.

This clonotype was detected many times. The J gene is TRBJ2-7, the V gene TRBV25-1; D may correspond to TRBD1 or TRBD2 (6 bases each). This CDR3 has 17 residues. Germline CDR1 reads MGHDK; CDR2 reads SYGVNS. V gave up 1 base and J gave up 4 bases, with 20 bases separating them. CDR3: CASSEWRDIPLSYEQYF. CDR3 DNA: TGTGCCAGCAGTGAATGGAGGGACATACCTCTCTCATACGAGCAGTACTTC.

This clonotype was detected ten times or more. This chain links TRBV12-3 or TRBV12-4 with TRBJ1-1; possible D gene TRBD1, 6 bases. There are 13 residues in the CDR3. V lost 5 bases and J 10 bases, leaving 17 bases between the germline ends. CDR3 in amino acids: CASSPTGGFLAFF. The CDR3 DNA sequence: TGTGCCAGCAGTCCGACAGGCGGGTTTTTAGCTTTCTTT.